The 20 T cell receptor beta chains presented below share a single source sample, sequenced in a study of T cell responses to AZD1222 COVID-19 vaccine (dated by TCRdb to about 2021). The time point label, read with the paper, signifies: about 28 days (+/-7) after the second vaccine dose. Libraries were built with the immunoSEQ multiplex PCR assay. Held by TCRdb, this immuneACCESS table contains in-frame sequences only and omits some clones. Under half of the omission traces to an unresolved V gene where checked; the cause of the rest is unknown. For this sample there are under 150,000 clones; roughly 92% appear just once. About 1.1% of the sample belongs to the ten largest clones. The material was peripheral blood, obtained 28 days after the second AZD1222 dose. The receptor set was obtained from an adult who received the AZD1222 COVID-19 vaccine.

The rearrangement links TRBV30 to TRBJ1-2, with D perhaps matching TRBD1 (5 bases). In germline, CDR1 is GTSNPN, CDR2 SVGIG (reference sequence). The CDR3 consists of 15 residues. The V end was cut by 4 bases, the J end by 4 bases, with 19 bases between. CDR3 bases: TGTGCCTGGATTCCAACACCGATCGGGGCCTATGGCTACACCTTC. Amino acids: CAWIPTPIGAYGYTF.

V is TRBV10-3 and J is TRBJ2-7; weak D call: TRBD1 (6 bases). Between the trimmed V and J ends, which lost 6 bases and 7 bases, there was a span of 16 bases. Germline lookup yields CDR1 ENHRY and CDR2 SYGVKD. The CDR3 consists of 13 residues. The CDR3 protein is CAISLDSTREQYF. In nucleotides, the CDR3 is TGTGCCATCAGCCTGGACAGTACTAGGGAGCAGTACTTC.

The chain carries TRBV18 and TRBJ2-3, with 7 positions matching TRBD1. Germline CDR1 reads KGHSH; CDR2 reads LQKENI. V lost 4 bases and J lost 2; bases outside the gene matches: 6. The CDR3 spans 15 residues. CDR3 protein: CASSRTGASTDTQYF. In nucleotides, the CDR3 is TGTGCCAGCTCACGAACAGGGGCTTCCACAGATACGCAGTATTTT.

This chain uses TRBV21-1 with TRBJ2-5. TRBV21-1 is a documented pseudogene. The length of the CDR3 is 14 residues. The DNA of the CDR3 is TGTGCCAGCAGCCCAAGGGGAGCCCGAGAGACCCAGTACTTC. Translating it yields CASSPRGARETQYF.

The chain carries TRBV6-2 or TRBV6-3 and TRBJ1-6, with 7 bases matching TRBD1. Germline V gene data show CDR1 as MNHEY and CDR2 as SVGEGT. The CDR3 runs 15 residues. J was trimmed by 9 bases and V by 4 bases; bases with no gene match: 9. CDR3 region: CASSSSGQTTSPLHF. The CDR3, as DNA: TGTGCCAGCAGTTCCTCGGGACAGACTACTTCACCCCTCCACTTT.

The chain is built from TRBV19 and TRBJ1-3; D may be TRBD1 (5 bases). This CDR3 has 15 amino acids. V lost 5 bases and J lost 0, with 11 bases in between. The germline V gene has CDR1 LNHDA and CDR2 SQIVND (reference sequence). The chain's CDR3 is CASSVPDSSGNTIYF. CDR3 nucleotides: TGTGCCAGTAGTGTACCCGACAGCTCTGGAAACACCATATATTTT. The full variable domain, rest sourced from reference TRBV19 and TRBJ1-3, is DGGITQSPKYLFRKEGQNVTLSCEQNLNHDAMYWYRQDPGQGLRLIYYSQIVNDFQKGDIAEGYSVSREKKESFPLTVTSAQKNPTAFYLCASSVPDSSGNTIYFGEGSWLTVV.

The J gene is TRBJ1-2, the V gene TRBV30, with 7 bases identical to TRBD1. V lost 4 bases to trimming and J lost 8 bases; unmatched junction nucleotides: 10. There are 13 residues in the CDR3. Germline V CDR1 and CDR2: GTSNPN, SVGIG (reference sequence). Written as DNA, the CDR3 is TGTGCCTGGACTAGAAACCGGGACAGCGGCTACACCTTC. Encoded protein: CAWTRNRDSGYTF. The entire variable domain, with the rest obtained from reference TRBV30 and TRBJ1-2, is as follows: SQTIHQWPATLVQPVGSPLSLECTVEGTSNPNLYWYRQAAGRGLQLLFYSVGIGQISSEVPQNLSASRPQDRQFILSSKKLLLSDSGFYLCAWTRNRDSGYTFGSGTRLTVV.

This clone was counted once. The chain is built from TRBV3-1 (or the pseudogene TRBV3-2) and TRBJ1-6; D is undetermined. V dropped 1 base and J dropped 0 bases, with 7 bases sitting between them. CDR1 LGHDT and CDR2 YNNKEL come from the germline V gene (reference sequence). CDR3 length equals 16 residues. The CDR3 loop is CASSQVLSSYNSPLHF. CDR3 coding DNA: TGTGCCAGCAGCCAAGTTCTCAGCTCCTATAATTCACCCCTCCACTTT.

The chain joins TRBV9 to TRBJ1-1, with D unresolved. With 0 bases removed from V and 0 bases from J, the gap between germline ends came to 9 bases. CDR3 length equals 15 residues. Germline CDR1 SGDLS, CDR2 YYNGEE. CDR3 nucleotide sequence: TGTGCCAGCAGCGTAGCAGGACTCATGAACACTGAAGCTTTCTTT. As protein: CASSVAGLMNTEAFF.

The rearrangement links TRBV19 to TRBJ1-2; weak D call: TRBD1 (5 bases). CDR3 length: 15 amino acids. The germline V gene encodes CDR1 LNHDA and CDR2 SQIVND (reference sequence). Between the trimmed V and J ends, which lost 3 bases and 0 bases, there was a span of 11 bases. The DNA for the CDR3 is TGTGCCAGTAGTATCCAGGGCCTTGCTAACTATGGCTACACCTTC. The encoded protein is CASSIQGLANYGYTF.

The chain has TRBV11-3 and TRBJ2-1; 8 positions agree with TRBD2. The V and J ends lost 0 bases and 0 bases, in that order; junction bases with no gene match: 4. CDR1 is SGHNT, CDR2 YENEEA, per germline. The CDR3 extends over 17 amino acids. The CDR3 coding sequence is TGTGCCAGCAGCTTAGACTTCGGGGGGGACTCCTACAATGAGCAGTTCTTC. It yields the protein CASSLDFGGDSYNEQFF.

This sequence joins TRBV11-1 and TRBJ2-1, with a tentative D call TRBD2 (6 bases). The CDR3 contains 16 residues. V lost 5 bases, J lost 7 bases, and 21 bases lay in between. Germline values: CDR1 SGHAT, CDR2 FQDESV (reference sequence). CDR3 coding DNA: TGTGCCAGCAGCCCAACCGGGACTGCCCGCAAAAATGAGCAGTTCTTC. Its translation: CASSPTGTARKNEQFF.

The CDR3 coding sequence is TGTGCCAGCAGCGTAGCGGGACAGGGTTCTGGAAACACCATATATTTT. This sequence encodes CASSVAGQGSGNTIYF. This chain joins TRBV9 and TRBJ1-3; 9 nucleotides line up with TRBD1. Germline CDR1 SGDLS, CDR2 YYNGEE. J lost 1 base, V lost 0 bases, and 2 bases had no gene match. The CDR3 runs to 16 residues.

A word on this clone: Additional DNA sequences in this sample encode the identical CDR3. The chain has TRBV9 and TRBJ2-5, with 7 bases identical to TRBD2. CDR1 and CDR2 (germline): SGDLS, YYNGEE. Trimming at V came to 0 bases and at J to 5 bases, leaving 7 bases not matched to a gene. This CDR3 is 15 amino acids long. The CDR3 is CASSVEQRGWETQYF. In nucleotides, the CDR3 is TGTGCCAGCAGCGTAGAGCAGCGGGGTTGGGAGACCCAGTACTTC.

This chain links TRBV18 with TRBJ1-4, with D perhaps TRBD1 (5 bases). This CDR3 spans 17 amino acids. Germline assignment: CDR1 KGHSH and CDR2 LQKENI. V lost 1 base and J lost 0, with 12 bases in between. The CDR3 DNA follows: TGTGCCAGCTCACCACGAGGGGCCGACGCAACTAATGAAAAACTGTTTTTT. It translates to CASSPRGADATNEKLFF.

V is TRBV3-1 (or the pseudogene TRBV3-2) and J is TRBJ2-5, with unresolved D. The CDR3 consists of 12 residues. Trimming pared 3 bases from V and 4 bases from J, leaving 6 bases between. Germline V CDR1 and CDR2: LGHDT, YNNKEL (reference sequence). The CDR3 DNA reads TGTGCCAGCAGCCAGGAAACAGAGACCCAGTACTTC. Translating it yields CASSQETETQYF.

This clone was seen a single time. The V and J genes are TRBV9 and TRBJ1-5, with D uncertain. CDR1 SGDLS and CDR2 YYNGEE come from the germline V gene. Trimming shortened V by 4 bases and J by 3 bases, and 14 bases separated the two germline ends. This CDR3 comprises 15 residues. Here the CDR3 reads CASSPGFGSNQPQHF. The CDR3 bases are TGTGCCAGCAGCCCGGGATTTGGGTCCAATCAGCCCCAGCATTTT.

This sequence joins TRBV7-2 and TRBJ2-4, with TRBD1 matching over 10 bases. The germline gives CDR1 SGHTA, CDR2 FQGNSA. Trimming took 2 bases from V and 6 from J; bases not matched to a gene: 7. CDR3 length: 16 amino acids. The CDR3 is CASSLTTGQGGNIQYF. In nucleotides, the CDR3 is TGTGCCAGCAGCTTAACTACAGGACAGGGGGGAAACATTCAGTACTTC.

The J gene is TRBJ2-1, the V gene TRBV11-2, with D tentatively TRBD2 (5 bases). The CDR3 length is 12 residues. Trimming took 5 bases from V and 3 from J, leaving 5 bases between them. Germline values: CDR1 SGHAT, CDR2 FQNNGV. The CDR3, as DNA: TGTGCCAGCAGCCGGGACTACAATGAGCAGTTCTTC. As protein: CASSRDYNEQFF.

About this clone itself: One end of the junction does not line up with germline, which may come from a read error. The CDR3 coding sequence is TGTGCCAGCAGTTTACTAGACGGTAGCGATCAGCCCCAGCATTTT. Translating gives CASSLLDGSDQPQHF. The chain has TRBV28 and TRBJ1-5, with D unclear. CDR1 MDHEN and CDR2 SYDVKM come from the germline V gene. The CDR3 contains 15 residues.